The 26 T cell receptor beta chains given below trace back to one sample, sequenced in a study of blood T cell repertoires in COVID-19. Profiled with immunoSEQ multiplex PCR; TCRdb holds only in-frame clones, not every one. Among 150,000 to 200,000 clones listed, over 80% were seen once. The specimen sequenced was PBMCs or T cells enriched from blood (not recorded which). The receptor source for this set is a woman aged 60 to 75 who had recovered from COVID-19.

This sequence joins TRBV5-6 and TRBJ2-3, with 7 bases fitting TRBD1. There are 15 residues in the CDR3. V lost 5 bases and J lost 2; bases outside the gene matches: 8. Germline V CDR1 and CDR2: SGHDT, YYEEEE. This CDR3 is CASRMTGINTDTQYF. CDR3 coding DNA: TGTGCCAGCAGAATGACAGGGATTAACACAGATACGCAGTATTTT.

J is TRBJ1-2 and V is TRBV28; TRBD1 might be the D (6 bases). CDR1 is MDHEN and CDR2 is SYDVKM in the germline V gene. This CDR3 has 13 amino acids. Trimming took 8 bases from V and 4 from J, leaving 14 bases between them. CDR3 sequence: CASLSGGGYGYTF. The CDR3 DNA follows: TGTGCCAGCTTATCGGGAGGGGGCTATGGCTACACCTTC.

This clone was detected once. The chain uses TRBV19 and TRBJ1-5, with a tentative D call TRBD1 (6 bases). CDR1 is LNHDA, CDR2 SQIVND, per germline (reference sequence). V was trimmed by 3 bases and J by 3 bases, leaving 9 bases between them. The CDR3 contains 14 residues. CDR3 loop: CASSIRGFNQPQHF. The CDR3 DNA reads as TGTGCCAGTAGTATCAGGGGTTTCAATCAGCCCCAGCATTTT.

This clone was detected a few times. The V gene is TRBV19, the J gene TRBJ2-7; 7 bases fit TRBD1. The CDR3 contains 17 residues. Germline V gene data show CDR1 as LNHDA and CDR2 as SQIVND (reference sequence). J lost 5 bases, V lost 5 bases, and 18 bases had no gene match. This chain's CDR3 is CASSRPRGRVSPHEQYF. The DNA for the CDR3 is TGTGCCAGTAGTCGCCCTAGGGGGCGAGTCTCCCCCCACGAGCAGTACTTC. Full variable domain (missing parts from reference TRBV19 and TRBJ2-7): DGGITQSPKYLFRKEGQNVTLSCEQNLNHDAMYWYRQDPGQGLRLIYYSQIVNDFQKGDIAEGYSVSREKKESFPLTVTSAQKNPTAFYLCASSRPRGRVSPHEQYFGPGTRLTVT.

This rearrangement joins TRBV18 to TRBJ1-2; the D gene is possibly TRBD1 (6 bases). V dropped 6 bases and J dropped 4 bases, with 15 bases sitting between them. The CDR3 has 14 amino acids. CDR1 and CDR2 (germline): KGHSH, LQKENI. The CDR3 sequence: CASSRTTGSYGYTF. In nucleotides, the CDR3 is TGTGCCAGCTCGCGAACTACAGGGAGCTATGGCTACACCTTC.

Written as DNA, the CDR3 is TGTGCTAGTGGTTTGGTACGCGGAGGGACCCAGTACTTC. It encodes CASGLVRGGTQYF. The chain recombines TRBV12-5 with TRBJ2-5; maybe TRBD2 (5 bases). The V and J ends lost 0 bases and 7 bases respectively, with 9 bases between them. The germline V gene encodes CDR1 LGHNT and CDR2 FRNRAP. CDR3 length: 13 amino acids.

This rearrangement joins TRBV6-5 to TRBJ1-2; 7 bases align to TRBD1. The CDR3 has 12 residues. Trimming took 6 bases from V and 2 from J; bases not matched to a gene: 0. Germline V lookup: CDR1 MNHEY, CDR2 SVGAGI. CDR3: CASRGQNYGYTF. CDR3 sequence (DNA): TGTGCCAGCAGGGGACAGAACTATGGCTACACCTTC.

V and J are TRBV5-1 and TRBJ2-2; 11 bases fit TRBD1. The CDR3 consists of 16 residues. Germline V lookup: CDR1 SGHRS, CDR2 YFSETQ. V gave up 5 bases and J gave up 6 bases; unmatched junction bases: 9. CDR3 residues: CASSPHPGQGAGELFF. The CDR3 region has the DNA TGCGCCAGCAGTCCTCACCCGGGACAGGGGGCCGGGGAGCTGTTTTTT.

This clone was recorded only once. The CDR3 loop reads CASSPPFRTGMRLGELFF. The CDR3, as DNA: TGTGCCAGCAGTCCCCCGTTTCGGACGGGAATGCGACTAGGGGAGCTGTTTTTT. This sequence joins TRBV27 and TRBJ2-2; a weak D match, TRBD2 (5 bases). Germline loops: CDR1 MNHEY, CDR2 SMNVEV (reference sequence). The CDR3 is 18 residues long. V was pared by 5 bases and J by 8 bases, with 27 bases between.

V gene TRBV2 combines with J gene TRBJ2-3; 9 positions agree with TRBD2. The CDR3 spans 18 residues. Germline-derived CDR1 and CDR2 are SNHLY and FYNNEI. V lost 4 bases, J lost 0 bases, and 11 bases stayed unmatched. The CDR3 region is CASSVGRLAASSTDTQYF. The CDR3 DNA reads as TGTGCCAGCAGTGTCGGGCGACTAGCGGCTTCTAGCACAGATACGCAGTATTTT. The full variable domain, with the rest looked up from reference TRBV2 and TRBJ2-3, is EPEVTQTPSHQVTQMGQEVILRCVPISNHLYFYWYRQILGQKVEFLVSFYNNEISEKSEIFDDQFSVERPDGSNFTLKIRSTKLEDSAMYFCASSVGRLAASSTDTQYFGPGTRLTVL.

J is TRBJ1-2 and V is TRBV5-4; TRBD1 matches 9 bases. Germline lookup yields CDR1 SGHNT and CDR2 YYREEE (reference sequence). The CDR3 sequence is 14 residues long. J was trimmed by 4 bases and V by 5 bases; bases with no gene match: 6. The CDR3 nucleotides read TGTGCCAGCAGTCCGGACAGGGGAGGCTATGGCTACACCTTC. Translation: CASSPDRGGYGYTF.

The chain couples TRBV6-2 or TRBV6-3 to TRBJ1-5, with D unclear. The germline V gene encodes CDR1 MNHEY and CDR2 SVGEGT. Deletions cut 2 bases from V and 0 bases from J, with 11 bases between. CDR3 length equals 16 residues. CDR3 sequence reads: CASSYGLRHSNQPQHF. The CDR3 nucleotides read TGTGCCAGCAGTTACGGCCTGCGACATAGCAATCAGCCCCAGCATTTT.

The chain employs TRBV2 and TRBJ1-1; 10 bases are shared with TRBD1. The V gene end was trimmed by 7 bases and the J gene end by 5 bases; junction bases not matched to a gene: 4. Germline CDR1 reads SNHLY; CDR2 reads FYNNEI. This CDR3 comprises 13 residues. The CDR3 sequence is CASTRDRGTEAFF. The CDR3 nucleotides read TGTGCCAGCACCCGGGACAGGGGAACTGAAGCTTTCTTT.

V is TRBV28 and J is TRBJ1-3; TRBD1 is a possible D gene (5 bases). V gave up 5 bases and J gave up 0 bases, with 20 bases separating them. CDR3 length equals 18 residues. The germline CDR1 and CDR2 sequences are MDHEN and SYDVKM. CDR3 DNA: TGTGCCAGCAGTCGGACAAGAAGGGAGCGGGGCTCTGGAAACACCATATATTTT. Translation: CASSRTRRERGSGNTIYF.

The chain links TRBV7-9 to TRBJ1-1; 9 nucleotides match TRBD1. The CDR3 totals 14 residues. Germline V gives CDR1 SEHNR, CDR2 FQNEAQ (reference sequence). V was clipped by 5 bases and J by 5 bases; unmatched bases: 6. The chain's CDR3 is CASSTSDRGTEAFF. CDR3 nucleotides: TGTGCCAGCAGCACAAGTGACAGGGGGACTGAAGCTTTCTTT.

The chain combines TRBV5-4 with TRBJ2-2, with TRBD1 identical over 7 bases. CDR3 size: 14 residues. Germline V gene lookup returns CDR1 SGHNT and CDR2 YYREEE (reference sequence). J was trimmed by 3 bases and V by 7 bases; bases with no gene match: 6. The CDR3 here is CASSQGSDTGELFF. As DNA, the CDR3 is TGTGCCAGCTCACAGGGGTCGGACACCGGGGAGCTGTTTTTT.

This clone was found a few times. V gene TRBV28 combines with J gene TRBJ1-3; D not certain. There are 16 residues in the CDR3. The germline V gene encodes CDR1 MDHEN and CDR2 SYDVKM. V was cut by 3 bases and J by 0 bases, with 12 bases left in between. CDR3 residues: CASSFTPRVSGNTIYF. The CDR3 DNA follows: TGTGCCAGCAGTTTCACCCCGAGGGTCTCTGGAAACACCATATATTTT.

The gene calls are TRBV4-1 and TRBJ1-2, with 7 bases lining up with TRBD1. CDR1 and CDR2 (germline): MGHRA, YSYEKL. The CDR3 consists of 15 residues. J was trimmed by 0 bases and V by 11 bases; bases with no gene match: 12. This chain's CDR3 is CAAKPDRATNYGYTF. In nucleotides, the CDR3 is TGCGCCGCCAAACCTGACAGGGCAACTAACTATGGCTACACCTTC.

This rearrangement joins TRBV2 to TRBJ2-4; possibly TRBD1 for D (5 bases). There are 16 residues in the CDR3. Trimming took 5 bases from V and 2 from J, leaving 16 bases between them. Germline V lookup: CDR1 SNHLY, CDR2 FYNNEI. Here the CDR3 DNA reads TGTGCCAGCAGTCCACAGGTATCCCTGTCCAAAAACATTCAGTACTTC. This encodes CASSPQVSLSKNIQYF.

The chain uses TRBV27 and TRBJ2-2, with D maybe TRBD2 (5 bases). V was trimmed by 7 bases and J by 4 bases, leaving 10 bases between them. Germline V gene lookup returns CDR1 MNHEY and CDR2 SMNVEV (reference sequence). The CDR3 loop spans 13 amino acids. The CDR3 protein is CASNRGGTGELFF. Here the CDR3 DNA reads TGTGCCAGCAACCGAGGAGGCACCGGGGAGCTGTTTTTT.

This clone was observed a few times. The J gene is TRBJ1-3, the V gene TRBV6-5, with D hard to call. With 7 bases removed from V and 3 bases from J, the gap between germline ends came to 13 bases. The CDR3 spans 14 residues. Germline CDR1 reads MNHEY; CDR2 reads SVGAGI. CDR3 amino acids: CASTPSGSGNTIYF. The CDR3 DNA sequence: TGTGCCAGCACCCCATCGGGTAGTGGAAACACCATATATTTT.

For the CDR3, the DNA is TGTGCCAGCAGTCCAGGGGACAGGGGGAATCAGCCCCAGCATTTT. Translated: CASSPGDRGNQPQHF. The J gene is TRBJ1-5, the V gene TRBV6-5; 11 nucleotides line up with TRBD1. CDR1 and CDR2 from the germline V gene are MNHEY and SVGAGI. The CDR3 runs to 15 residues. Unmatched junction bases numbered 4, after V lost 5 bases and J lost 4 bases.

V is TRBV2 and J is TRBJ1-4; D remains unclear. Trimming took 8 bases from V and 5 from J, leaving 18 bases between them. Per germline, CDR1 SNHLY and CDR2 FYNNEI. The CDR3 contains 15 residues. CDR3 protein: CASHQTRQSNEKLFF. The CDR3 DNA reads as TGTGCCAGCCACCAAACGCGGCAGTCCAATGAAAAACTGTTTTTT.

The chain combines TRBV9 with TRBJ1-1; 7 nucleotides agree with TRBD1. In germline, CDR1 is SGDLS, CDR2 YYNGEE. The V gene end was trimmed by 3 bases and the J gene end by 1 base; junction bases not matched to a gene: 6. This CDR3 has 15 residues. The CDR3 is CASSDEGAGNTEAFF. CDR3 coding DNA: TGTGCCAGCAGCGACGAGGGGGCCGGGAACACTGAAGCTTTCTTT.

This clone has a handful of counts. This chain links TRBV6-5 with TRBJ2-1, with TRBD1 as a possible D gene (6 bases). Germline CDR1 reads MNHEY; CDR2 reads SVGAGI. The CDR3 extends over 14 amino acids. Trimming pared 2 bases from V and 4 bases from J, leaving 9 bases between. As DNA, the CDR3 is TGTGCCAGCAGTTACCCAGACAGGTACAATGAGCAGTTCTTC. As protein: CASSYPDRYNEQFF.

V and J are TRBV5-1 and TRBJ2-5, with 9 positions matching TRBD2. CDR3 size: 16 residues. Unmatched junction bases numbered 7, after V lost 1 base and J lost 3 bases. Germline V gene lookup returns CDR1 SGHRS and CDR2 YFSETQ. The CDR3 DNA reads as TGCGCCAGCAGCTTGTTACCGACTAGCGGCGAAGAGACCCAGTACTTC. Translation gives CASSLLPTSGEETQYF.